A single sample gave rise to the 13 T cell receptor beta chains below, sequenced in a study of beta chain features in type 1 diabetes (dated by TCRdb to 2017 to 2018). The library was made by the immunoSEQ multiplex PCR assay. The entire amount of isolated RNA was reverse transcribed using the High Capacity cDNA Reverse Transcription Kit, so the sequenced TCRB transcripts were expressed ones. The table was pulled from immuneACCESS by TCRdb, which kept in-frame rearrangements only. Such tables lose some clones; where checked, under half of the loss comes from unresolved V genes, and the rest has no known cause. The sample table contains about 710,000 clones; only one count was recorded for around 15% of them. 0.035% to 0.045% of the sample is in the top ten clones. What the research found in general, with its limitations: In all four CD4+ subsets, TCRB CDR3 length was moderately but significantly shorter in type 1 diabetes patients.

What these receptors recognize is not known. The sample taken for sequencing was naive CD4+ T cells from blood. The cell subset or site label of this sample denotes: true naive CD4+ T cells. Receptor source: a man in his late teens or twenties with type 1 diabetes.

V and J are TRBV19 and TRBJ2-7; perhaps D is TRBD1 or TRBD2 (5 bases each). Trimming stripped 4 bases from V and 7 bases from J, with 23 bases between. Germline assignment: CDR1 LNHDA and CDR2 SQIVND (reference sequence). The CDR3 is made up of 16 amino acids. The CDR3 protein is CASSTPGTREDREQYF. The CDR3 nucleotides read TGTGCCAGTAGTACGCCCGGGACGAGGGAAGACCGGGAGCAGTACTTC.

The chain uses TRBV25-1 and TRBJ1-3, with D possibly matching TRBD1 (6 bases). The V and J ends lost 1 base and 0 bases respectively, with 16 bases between them. Germline CDR1 reads MGHDK; CDR2 reads SYGVNS. The CDR3 totals 18 residues. CDR3 residues: CASSEFTGQLRSGNTIYF. Here the CDR3 DNA reads TGTGCCAGCAGTGAATTCACGGGACAACTACGCTCTGGAAACACCATATATTTT.

This clone turned up a few times. The rearrangement joins TRBV23-1 to TRBJ1-2, with D unclear. TRBV23-1 is classed as an ORF, of uncertain function. The CDR3 runs to 14 residues. V was trimmed by 4 bases and J by 2 bases, leaving 11 bases between them. The chain's CDR3 is CASSRWKENYGYTF. The DNA for the CDR3 is TGCGCCAGCAGTCGCTGGAAGGAGAACTATGGCTACACCTTC.

The chain has TRBV5-1 and TRBJ2-1; possible D gene TRBD1, 6 bases. This CDR3 comprises 15 residues. CDR1 and CDR2 (germline): SGHRS, YFSETQ. Trimming shortened V by 0 bases and J by 5 bases, and 12 bases separated the two germline ends. The CDR3 coding sequence is TGCGCCAGCAGCTTGGCCGAAGAGGGGGACAATGAGCAGTTCTTC. Its protein product is CASSLAEEGDNEQFF.

The table lists this clone with a few counts. The rearrangement joins TRBV7-9 to TRBJ1-5; no definite D call. The CDR3 loop spans 13 amino acids. Trimming took 3 bases from V and 6 from J, leaving 9 bases between them. The V gene's germline CDR1 is SEHNR and CDR2 FQNEAQ (reference sequence). The CDR3 DNA reads as TGTGCCAGCAGCTTCGGGGATGGTCAGCCCCAGCATTTT. This translates into CASSFGDGQPQHF.

V is TRBV29-1 and J is TRBJ2-3; perhaps TRBD2 as D (6 bases). Deletions cut 8 bases from V and 3 bases from J, with 15 bases between. CDR1 is SQVTM, CDR2 ANQGSEA, per germline. The length of the CDR3 is 13 residues. The CDR3 nucleotides read TGCAGCCTCGAGAGGGGAGGAACAGATACGCAGTATTTT. This gives the protein CSLERGGTDTQYF.

V is TRBV9 and J is TRBJ1-2; D possibly corresponds to TRBD1 (5 bases). Germline assignment: CDR1 SGDLS and CDR2 YYNGEE. Trimming removed 0 bases from V and 6 bases from J, with 9 bases in between. CDR3 length equals 13 residues. Here the CDR3 reads CASSVGRGDGYTF. The CDR3 DNA is TGTGCCAGCAGCGTAGGAAGAGGGGATGGCTACACCTTC. Combining the CDR3 with reference TRBV9 and TRBJ1-2 gives the whole variable domain DSGVTQTPKHLITATGQRVTLRCSPRSGDLSVYWYQQSLDQGLQFLIQYYNGEERAKGNILERFSAQQFPDLHSELNLSSLELGDSALYFCASSVGRGDGYTFGSGTRLTVV.

This chain connects TRBV18 to TRBJ2-7; D unclear. This CDR3 spans 13 amino acids. Between the trimmed V and J ends, which lost 4 bases and 1 base, there was a span of 8 bases. Germline V gene data show CDR1 as KGHSH and CDR2 as LQKENI. CDR3 region: CASSRVLSYEQYF. In DNA form, the CDR3 reads TGTGCCAGCTCACGGGTGCTGTCCTACGAGCAGTACTTC.

This chain joins TRBV5-6 and TRBJ2-5; TRBD1 is a possible D gene (5 bases). CDR3 size: 16 residues. Germline V gene sequence: CDR1 SGHDT, CDR2 YYEEEE. Trimming shortened V by 4 bases and J by 1 base, and 17 bases separated the two germline ends. The CDR3 coding sequence is TGTGCCAGCAGCCTAATCAGGGAATTTCTCCAAGAGACCCAGTACTTC. As protein: CASSLIREFLQETQYF.

The sample holds a few counts of this clone. The genes are TRBV2 and TRBJ2-5; D call uncertain. Trimming shortened V by 10 bases and J by 4 bases, and 10 bases separated the two germline ends. The CDR3 is 11 amino acids. CDR1 SNHLY and CDR2 FYNNEI come from the germline V gene. In nucleotides, the CDR3 is TGTGCCACCCTCCTTTTAGAGACCCAGTACTTC. Translating it yields CATLLLETQYF.

This clone was counted only a few times. This sequence joins TRBV10-3 and TRBJ2-7; the match to TRBD1 covers 10 bases. The CDR3 loop spans 15 amino acids. V was pared by 6 bases and J by 7 bases, with 12 bases of the junction left unmatched. Per germline, CDR1 ENHRY and CDR2 SYGVKD. DNA of the CDR3: TGTGCCATCAGAGGGACAGGGGATCTTACGAGTGAGCAGTACTTC. Protein product: CAIRGTGDLTSEQYF.

This clone was detected a few times. The chain carries TRBV29-1 and TRBJ1-1, with D perhaps matching TRBD1 (6 bases). In germline, CDR1 is SQVTM, CDR2 ANQGSEA. Trimming shortened V by 2 bases and J by 0 bases, and 10 bases separated the two germline ends. The CDR3 totals 14 residues. For the CDR3, the DNA is TGCAGCGTTGAACGGACAGACATGAACACTGAAGCTTTCTTT. Translated: CSVERTDMNTEAFF.

This clone was detected a few times. The chain combines TRBV29-1 with TRBJ1-1; no clear D. The germline gives CDR1 SQVTM, CDR2 ANQGSEA. Trimming took 5 bases from V and 3 from J, leaving 13 bases between them. The CDR3 has 13 residues. The DNA of the CDR3 is TGCAGCGTTCGAGGGTTGCTGTACACTGAAGCTTTCTTT. Encoded protein: CSVRGLLYTEAFF.